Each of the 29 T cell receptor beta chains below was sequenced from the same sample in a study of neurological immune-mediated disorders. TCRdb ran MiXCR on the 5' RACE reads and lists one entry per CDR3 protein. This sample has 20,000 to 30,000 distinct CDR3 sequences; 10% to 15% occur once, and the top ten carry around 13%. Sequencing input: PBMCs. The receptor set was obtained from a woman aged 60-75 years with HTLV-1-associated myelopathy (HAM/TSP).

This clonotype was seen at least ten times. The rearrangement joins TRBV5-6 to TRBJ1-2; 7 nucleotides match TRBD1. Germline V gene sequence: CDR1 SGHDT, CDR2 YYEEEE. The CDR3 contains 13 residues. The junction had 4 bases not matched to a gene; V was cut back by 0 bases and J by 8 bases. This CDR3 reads CASSLDRDRGYTF. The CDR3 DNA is TGTGCCAGCAGCTTGGACCGGGACAGAGGCTACACCTTC.

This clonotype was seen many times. The CDR3 region has the DNA TGCAGTGCTAGGCTAAACGGGGGGTCCTACGAGCAGTACTTC. It yields the protein CSARLNGGSYEQYF. The chain carries TRBV20-1 and TRBJ2-7, with 7 bases lining up with TRBD2. Germline V CDR1 and CDR2: DFQATT, SNEGSKA (reference sequence). The CDR3 contains 14 residues. The V segment lost 3 bases and the J segment 1 base; nucleotides outside the gene matches: 6.

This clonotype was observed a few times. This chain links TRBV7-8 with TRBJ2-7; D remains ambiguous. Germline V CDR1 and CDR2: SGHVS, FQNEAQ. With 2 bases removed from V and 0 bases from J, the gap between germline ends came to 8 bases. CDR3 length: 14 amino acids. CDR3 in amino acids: CASSLWRSSYEQYF. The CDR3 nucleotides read TGTGCCAGCAGCTTATGGCGCAGCTCCTACGAGCAGTACTTC.

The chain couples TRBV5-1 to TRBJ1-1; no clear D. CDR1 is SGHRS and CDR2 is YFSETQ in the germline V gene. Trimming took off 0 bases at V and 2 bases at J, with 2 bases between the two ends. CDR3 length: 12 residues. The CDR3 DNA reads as TGCGCCAGCAGCTTGGACAACACTGAAGCTTTCTTT. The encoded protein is CASSLDNTEAFF.

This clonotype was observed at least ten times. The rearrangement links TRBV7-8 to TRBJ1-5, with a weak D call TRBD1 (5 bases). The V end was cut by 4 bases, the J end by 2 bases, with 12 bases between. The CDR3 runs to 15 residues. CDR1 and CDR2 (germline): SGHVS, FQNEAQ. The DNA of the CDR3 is TGTGCCAGCAGCTCGGCGGGGGAGCGCAATCAGCCCCAGCATTTT. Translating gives CASSSAGERNQPQHF.

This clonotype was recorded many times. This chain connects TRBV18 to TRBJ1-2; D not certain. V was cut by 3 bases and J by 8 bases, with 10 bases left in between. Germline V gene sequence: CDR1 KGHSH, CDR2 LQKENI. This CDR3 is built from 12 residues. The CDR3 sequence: CASSPLREGYTF. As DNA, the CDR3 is TGTGCCAGCTCACCTCTGCGAGAGGGCTACACCTTC.

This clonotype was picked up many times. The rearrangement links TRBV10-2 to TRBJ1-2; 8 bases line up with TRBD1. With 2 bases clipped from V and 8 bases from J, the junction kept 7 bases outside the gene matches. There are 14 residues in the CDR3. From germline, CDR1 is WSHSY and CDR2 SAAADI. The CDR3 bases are TGCGCCAGCAGTGAGCTCGGACAGGGCGAGGGCTACACCTTC. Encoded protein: CASSELGQGEGYTF.

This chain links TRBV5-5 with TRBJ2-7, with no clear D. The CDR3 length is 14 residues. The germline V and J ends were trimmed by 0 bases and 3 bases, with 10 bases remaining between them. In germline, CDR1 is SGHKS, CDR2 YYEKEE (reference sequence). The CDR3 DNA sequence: TGTGCCAGCAGCTTGGGACCACCCTACTACGAGCAGTACTTC. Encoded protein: CASSLGPPYYEQYF.

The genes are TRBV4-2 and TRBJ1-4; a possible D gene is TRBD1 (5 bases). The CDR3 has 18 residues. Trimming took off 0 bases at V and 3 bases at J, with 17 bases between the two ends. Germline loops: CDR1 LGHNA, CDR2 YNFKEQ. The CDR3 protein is CASSQEMTAQTANEKLFF. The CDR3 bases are TGTGCCAGCAGCCAAGAAATGACAGCCCAGACGGCTAATGAAAAACTGTTTTTT.

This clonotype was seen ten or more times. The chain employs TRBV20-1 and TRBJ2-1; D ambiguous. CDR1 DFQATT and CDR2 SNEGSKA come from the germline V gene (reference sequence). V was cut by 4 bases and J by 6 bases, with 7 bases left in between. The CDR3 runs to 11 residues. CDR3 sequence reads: CSATSSNEQFF. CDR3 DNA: TGCAGTGCTACCTCCAGCAATGAGCAGTTCTTC.

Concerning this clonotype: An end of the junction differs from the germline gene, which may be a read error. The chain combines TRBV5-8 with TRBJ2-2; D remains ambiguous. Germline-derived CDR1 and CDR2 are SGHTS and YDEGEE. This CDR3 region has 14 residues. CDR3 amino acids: CASSLVGHTWELFF. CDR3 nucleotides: TGTGCCAGCAGCTTGGTTGGTCACACCTGGGAGCTGTTTTTT.

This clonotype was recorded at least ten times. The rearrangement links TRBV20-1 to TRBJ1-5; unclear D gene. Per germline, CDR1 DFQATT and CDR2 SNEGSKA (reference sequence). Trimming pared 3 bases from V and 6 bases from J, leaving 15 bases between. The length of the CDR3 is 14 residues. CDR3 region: CSASGQDVGQPQHF. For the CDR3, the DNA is TGCAGTGCTAGCGGGCAGGACGTAGGTCAGCCCCAGCATTTT.

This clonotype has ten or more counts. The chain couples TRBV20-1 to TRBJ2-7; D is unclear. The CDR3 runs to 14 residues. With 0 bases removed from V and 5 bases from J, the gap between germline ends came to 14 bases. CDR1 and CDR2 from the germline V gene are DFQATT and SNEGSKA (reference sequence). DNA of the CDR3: TGCAGTGCTAGAGATCCGGCTAGTAGCCACGAGCAGTACTTC. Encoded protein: CSARDPASSHEQYF.

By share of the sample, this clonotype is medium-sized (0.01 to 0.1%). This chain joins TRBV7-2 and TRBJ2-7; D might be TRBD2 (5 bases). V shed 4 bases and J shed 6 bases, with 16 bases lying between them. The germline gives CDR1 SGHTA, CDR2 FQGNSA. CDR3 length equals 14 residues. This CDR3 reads CASSSLGSSGEQYF. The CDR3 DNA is TGTGCCAGCAGCTCGCTTGGGAGTTCCGGCGAGCAGTACTTC.

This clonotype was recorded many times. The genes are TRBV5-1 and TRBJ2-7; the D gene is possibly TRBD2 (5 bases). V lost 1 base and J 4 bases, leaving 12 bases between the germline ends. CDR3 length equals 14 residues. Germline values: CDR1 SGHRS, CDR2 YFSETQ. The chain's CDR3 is CASSLRTAGYEQYF. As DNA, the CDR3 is TGCGCCAGCAGCTTGAGAACGGCGGGTTACGAGCAGTACTTC.

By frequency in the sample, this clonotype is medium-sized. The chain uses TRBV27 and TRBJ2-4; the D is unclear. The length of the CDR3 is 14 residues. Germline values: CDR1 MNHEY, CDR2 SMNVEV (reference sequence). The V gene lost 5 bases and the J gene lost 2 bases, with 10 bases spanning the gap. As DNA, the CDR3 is TGTGCCAGCAGTCTCAGGTCCACCAAAAACATTCAGTACTTC. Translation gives CASSLRSTKNIQYF.

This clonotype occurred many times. The CDR3 loop reads CASSPPEARNTEAFF. As DNA, the CDR3 is TGCGCCAGCAGCCCCCCGGAGGCCAGGAACACTGAAGCTTTCTTT. The chain joins TRBV5-1 to TRBJ1-1; no definite D call. Germline CDR1 reads SGHRS; CDR2 reads YFSETQ. The V and J ends lost 4 bases and 1 base respectively, with 14 bases between them. The CDR3 is made up of 15 amino acids.

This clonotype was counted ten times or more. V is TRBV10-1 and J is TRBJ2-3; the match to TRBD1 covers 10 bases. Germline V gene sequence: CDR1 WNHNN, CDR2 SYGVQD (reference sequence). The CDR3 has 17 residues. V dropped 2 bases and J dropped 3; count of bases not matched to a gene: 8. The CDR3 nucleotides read TGCGCCAGCAGTGAGCCTCAGCCGGGACAGGGGACAGATACGCAGTATTTT. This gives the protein CASSEPQPGQGTDTQYF.

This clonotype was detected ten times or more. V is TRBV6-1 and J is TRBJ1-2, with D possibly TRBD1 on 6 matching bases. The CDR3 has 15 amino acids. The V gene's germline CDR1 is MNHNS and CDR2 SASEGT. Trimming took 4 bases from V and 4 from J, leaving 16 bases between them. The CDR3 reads CASSVWGGGAYGYTF. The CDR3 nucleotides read TGTGCCAGCAGTGTTTGGGGAGGGGGGGCCTATGGCTACACCTTC.

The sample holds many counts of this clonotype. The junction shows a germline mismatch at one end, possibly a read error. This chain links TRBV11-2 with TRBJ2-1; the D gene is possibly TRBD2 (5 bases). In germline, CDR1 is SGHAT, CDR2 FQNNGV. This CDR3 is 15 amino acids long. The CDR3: CASSLGRQSYNVQFF. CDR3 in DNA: TGTGCCAGCAGCTTAGGGAGGCAGAGTTATAATGTGCAGTTCTTC.

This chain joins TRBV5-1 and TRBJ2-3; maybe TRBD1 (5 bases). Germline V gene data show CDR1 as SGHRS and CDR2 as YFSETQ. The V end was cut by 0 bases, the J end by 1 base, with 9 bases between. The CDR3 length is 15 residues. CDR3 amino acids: CASSLVDTCTDTQYF. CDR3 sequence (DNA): TGCGCCAGCAGCTTGGTGGACACTTGCACAGATACGCAGTATTTT.

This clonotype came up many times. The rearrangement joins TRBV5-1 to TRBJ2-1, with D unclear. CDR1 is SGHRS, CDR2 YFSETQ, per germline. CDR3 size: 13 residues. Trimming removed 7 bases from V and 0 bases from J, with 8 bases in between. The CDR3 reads CASAPDSYNEQFF. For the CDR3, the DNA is TGCGCCAGCGCTCCGGACTCCTACAATGAGCAGTTCTTC.

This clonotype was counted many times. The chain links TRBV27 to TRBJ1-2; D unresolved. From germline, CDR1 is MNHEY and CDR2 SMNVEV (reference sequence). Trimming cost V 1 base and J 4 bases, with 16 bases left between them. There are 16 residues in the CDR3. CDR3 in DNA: TGTGCCAGCAGTTTATGGTCGGAGATACCCCGCTATGGCTACACCTTC. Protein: CASSLWSEIPRYGYTF.

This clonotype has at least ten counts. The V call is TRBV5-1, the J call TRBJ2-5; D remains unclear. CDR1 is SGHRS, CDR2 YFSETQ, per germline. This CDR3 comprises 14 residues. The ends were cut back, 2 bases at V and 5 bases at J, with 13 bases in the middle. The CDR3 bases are TGCGCCAGCAGCTTAGGAAAAGCGCCCGAGACCCAGTACTTC. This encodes CASSLGKAPETQYF.

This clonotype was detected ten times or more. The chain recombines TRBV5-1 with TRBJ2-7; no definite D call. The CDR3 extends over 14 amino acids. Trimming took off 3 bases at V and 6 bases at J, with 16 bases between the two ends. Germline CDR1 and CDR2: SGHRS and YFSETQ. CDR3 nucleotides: TGCGCCAGCAGCTGGGATGGGTCCTCTCCCGAGCAGTACTTC. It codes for CASSWDGSSPEQYF. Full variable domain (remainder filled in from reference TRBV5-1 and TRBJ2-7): KAGVTQTPRYLIKTRGQQVTLSCSPISGHRSVSWYQQTPGQGLQFLFEYFSETQRNKGNFPGRFSGRQFSNSRSEMNVSTLELGDSALYLCASSWDGSSPEQYFGPGTRLTVT.

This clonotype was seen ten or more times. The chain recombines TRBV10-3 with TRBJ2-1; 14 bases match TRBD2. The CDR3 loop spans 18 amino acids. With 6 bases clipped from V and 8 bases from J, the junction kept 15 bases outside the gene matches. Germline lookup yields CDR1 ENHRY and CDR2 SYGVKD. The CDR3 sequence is CAISDGRGTSGGLDEQFF. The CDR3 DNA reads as TGTGCCATCAGCGATGGCCGTGGGACTAGCGGGGGACTGGATGAGCAGTTCTTC.

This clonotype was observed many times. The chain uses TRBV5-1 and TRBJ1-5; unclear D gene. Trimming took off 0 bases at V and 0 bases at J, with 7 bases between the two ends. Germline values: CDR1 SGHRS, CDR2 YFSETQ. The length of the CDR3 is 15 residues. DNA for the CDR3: TGCGCCAGCAGCTTGGAGCCCTTTAGCAATCAGCCCCAGCATTTT. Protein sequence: CASSLEPFSNQPQHF.

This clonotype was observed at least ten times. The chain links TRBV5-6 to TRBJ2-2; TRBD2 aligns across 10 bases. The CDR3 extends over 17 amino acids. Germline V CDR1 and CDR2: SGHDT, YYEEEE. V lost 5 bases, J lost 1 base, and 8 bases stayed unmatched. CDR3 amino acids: CASRPQTSGWNTGELFF. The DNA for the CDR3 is TGTGCCAGCAGGCCTCAGACTAGCGGGTGGAACACCGGGGAGCTGTTTTTT.

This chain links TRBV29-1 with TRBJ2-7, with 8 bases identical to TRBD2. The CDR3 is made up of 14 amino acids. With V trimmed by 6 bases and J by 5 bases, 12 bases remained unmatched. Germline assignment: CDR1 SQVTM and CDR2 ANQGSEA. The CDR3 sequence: CSVGFAGGDNEQYF. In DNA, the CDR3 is TGCAGCGTAGGTTTCGCGGGGGGAGACAACGAGCAGTACTTC.